These T cell receptor beta chains were read from a single sample in a study of cytomegalovirus exposure and HLA in healthy donors. TCRdb keeps only in-frame clones here, not all; method: immunoSEQ multiplex PCR. The sample records around 130,000 clones, about 80% being singletons. The specimen sequenced was PBMCs. These TCRs come from a male donor in good health and CMV-seronegative. Each CDR3 is given with its conserved first and last residue. A D gene is named only where the DNA matches it firmly. The size entry is marked missing in some rows and otherwise reads once, few, many or a size class.

DNA	CDR3	J	size	D	V
TGTGCCACCAGGGACAGTCTCTGGGCCAACGTCCTGACTTTC	CATRDSLWANVLTF	TRBJ2-6	NA	TRBD1	TRBV6-1
TGTGCCAGCAGTCCCCTCCCAAAGAGAGTAACAGATACGCAGTATTTT	CASSPLPKRVTDTQYF	TRBJ2-3	NA	NA	TRBV27
TGTGCCAGCAGCATGACTAGCGGTCTGCCCCCATACAATGAGCAGTTCTTC	CASSMTSGLPPYNEQFF	TRBJ2-1	NA	TRBD2	TRBV7-9
TGTGCCAGCAGCTTATTTACGGGGGGGCTTTACAATGAGCAGTTCTTC	CASSLFTGGLYNEQFF	TRBJ2-1	NA	TRBD2	TRBV7-6
TGTGCCAGCAGCTCCCCTAGCGGGGGGTCGGTGGCGAAAGACACAGATACGCAGTATTTT	CASSSPSGGSVAKDTDTQYF	TRBJ2-3	NA	TRBD2	TRBV28
TGTGCCAGCAGTCTGAGGACAGGACAACTGTTTTTT	CASSLRTGQLFF	TRBJ1-4	NA	TRBD1	TRBV28
TGTGCCAGCAACCCTATAACCTCGAACACTGAAGCTTTCTTT	CASNPITSNTEAFF	TRBJ1-1	once	NA	TRBV14
TGTGCCAGTAGTACCGGGACAGGGGTCGGCTACACCTTC	CASSTGTGVGYTF	TRBJ1-2	NA	TRBD1	TRBV19
TGTGCCAGAAGCTTGGTGGGTTGTCCGGGACAGGGGGTTGCAACTAATGAAAAACTGTTTTTT	CARSLVGCPGQGVATNEKLFF	TRBJ1-4	once	TRBD1	TRBV5-3
TGTGCCAGCAGCGCTAACAGGGATACGCAGTATTTT	CASSANRDTQYF	TRBJ2-3	NA	NA	TRBV7-3
TGTGCCAGCAGCTTGGCCGCACAGGGAGAATTCCAGCCCCAGCATTTT	CASSLAAQGEFQPQHF	TRBJ1-5	few	NA	TRBV5-8
TGTGCCACCGTCACCTTAGCGGGAGAAGGCGGTATACAGTTCTTC	CATVTLAGEGGIQFF	TRBJ2-1	few	TRBD2	TRBV6-5
TGTGCCAGCAGCTCGACGGACAAGGGGGCAGATACGCAGTATTTT	CASSSTDKGADTQYF	TRBJ2-3	NA	NA	TRBV7-9
TGCGCCAGCAGCTTACTAGCGGGGGGAAACACCGGGGAGCTGTTTTTT	CASSLLAGGNTGELFF	TRBJ2-2	NA	TRBD2	TRBV5-1
TGCGCCAGCAGGAGTAGCGGGGGGCCGAACACCGGGGAGCTGTTTTTT	CASRSSGGPNTGELFF	TRBJ2-2	few	TRBD2	TRBV5-1
TGCGCCAGCAGCTTGGCCGGGAAAGTAGGCACAGATACGCAGTATTTT	CASSLAGKVGTDTQYF	TRBJ2-3	NA	NA	TRBV5-1
TGTGCCAGCAGTACCCTAATCCAGAACACTGAAGCTTTCTTT	CASSTLIQNTEAFF	TRBJ1-1	NA	NA	TRBV6-5
TGTGCCAGCAGTGAAGTGGGAGGGAGCTCCTACGAGCAGTACTTC	CASSEVGGSSYEQYF	TRBJ2-7	NA	TRBD2	TRBV6-1
TGTGCCACCAGCACAGGGGGCTCTGGGGCCAACGTCCTGACTTTC	CATSTGGSGANVLTF	TRBJ2-6	NA	TRBD1	TRBV15
TGTGCCAGCAGCCCTAGGACAGTCAATGAGCAGTTCTTC	CASSPRTVNEQFF	TRBJ2-1	NA	NA	TRBV5-4
TGTGCCAGCAGCAACACAGGGAACTCACCCCTCCACTTT	CASSNTGNSPLHF	TRBJ1-6	NA	NA	TRBV14
TGTGCCAGCAGCGGCCCCCGGGACAGGGTCGACTATGGCTACACCTTC	CASSGPRDRVDYGYTF	TRBJ1-2	NA	TRBD1	TRBV9
TGTGCCAGCAGCTTCGGCGGGAACACTGAAGCTTTCTTT	CASSFGGNTEAFF	TRBJ1-1	NA	NA	TRBV11-2
TGCGCCAGCAGCTTACGGACAGGGTCGGAGACCCAGTACTTC	CASSLRTGSETQYF	TRBJ2-5	NA	TRBD1	TRBV5-1
TGTGCCAGCAGACGGGGTTCCTACGAGCAGTACTTC	CASRRGSYEQYF	TRBJ2-7	NA	NA	TRBV28
TGCAGCGTAGCGTACCGGGACAGGGGAACTGAAGCTTTCTTT	CSVAYRDRGTEAFF	TRBJ1-1	NA	TRBD1	TRBV29-1
TGTGCCAGCAGCCCCCGCAGGGTCGACACCGGGGAGCTGTTTTTT	CASSPRRVDTGELFF	TRBJ2-2	NA	NA	TRBV14
TGTGCCTGGAGTGCCGGGACTCTGGGGACCCAGTACTTC	CAWSAGTLGTQYF	TRBJ2-5	NA	NA	TRBV30
TGTGCCAGCACCTCCCGAATAGCGGGCACAGATACGCAGTATTTT	CASTSRIAGTDTQYF	TRBJ2-3	few	NA	TRBV5-4
TGTGCCAGTAGTATGGGGGGGCGAAACACTGAAGCTTTCTTT	CASSMGGRNTEAFF	TRBJ1-1	NA	NA	TRBV19